The 26 T cell receptor beta chains below were found in one sample sequenced in a study of blood T cell repertoires in COVID-19. Repertoires were generated with immunoSEQ multiplex PCR, while TCRdb's copy carries only in-frame clones and drops some. The sample includes about 130,000 clones, around 89% seen only once; the top ten take roughly 3.9%. Sequencing input: peripheral blood. The source of these receptors is a man in his fifties or sixties with COVID-19, enrolled during active disease.

The chain joins TRBV5-1 to TRBJ1-3; D perhaps matches TRBD1 (6 bases). Trimming removed 3 bases from V and 2 bases from J, with 18 bases in between. The germline V gene has CDR1 SGHRS and CDR2 YFSETQ. The CDR3 is made up of 17 amino acids. CDR3 sequence (DNA): TGCGCCAGCAGCTCCCAGGGTCTGGGGGCGGCTGGAAACACCATATATTTT. This gives the protein CASSSQGLGAAGNTIYF.

The V and J genes are TRBV5-1 and TRBJ2-2, with 7 bases aligning to TRBD1. With 5 bases clipped from V and 4 bases from J, the junction kept 8 bases outside the gene matches. The CDR3 loop spans 15 amino acids. CDR1 and CDR2 (germline): SGHRS, YFSETQ. The CDR3 sequence is CASRPGTVITGELFF. The CDR3 bases are TGCGCCAGCAGGCCCGGGACAGTGATCACCGGGGAGCTGTTTTTT.

The V and J genes are TRBV6-2 or TRBV6-3 and TRBJ1-1; D is perhaps TRBD1 (6 bases). V was clipped by 4 bases and J by 4 bases, with 16 bases between them. Per germline, CDR1 MNHEY and CDR2 SVGEGT. The CDR3 is 15 residues long. The CDR3 protein is CASSWAGARGTEAFF. Written as DNA, the CDR3 is TGTGCCAGCAGTTGGGCAGGGGCACGTGGCACTGAAGCTTTCTTT.

The chain recombines TRBV2 with TRBJ1-6; TRBD1 matches 7 bases. This CDR3 spans 14 amino acids. Germline CDR1 reads SNHLY; CDR2 reads FYNNEI. V trimming: 6 bases; J trimming: 7 bases; junction bases outside the gene matches: 6. CDR3 coding DNA: TGTGCCAGCAGACCCGGGACAGCCAATTCACCCCTCCACTTT. It codes for CASRPGTANSPLHF.

This clone showed up just once. V is TRBV5-1 and J is TRBJ2-6; D ambiguous. There are 14 residues in the CDR3. Per germline, CDR1 SGHRS and CDR2 YFSETQ. V was cut by 4 bases and J by 0 bases, with 5 bases left in between. The CDR3 region is CASSTDSGANVLTF. In DNA form, the CDR3 reads TGCGCCAGCAGCACTGACTCTGGGGCCAACGTCCTGACTTTC.

V is TRBV7-6 and J is TRBJ2-2; TRBD2 aligns across 12 bases. With V trimmed by 2 bases and J by 6 bases, 1 base remained unmatched. Germline V gene data show CDR1 as SGHVS and CDR2 as FNYEAQ. This CDR3 spans 15 amino acids. The CDR3 loop reads CASSLRTSGAGELFF. The CDR3 bases are TGTGCCAGCAGCTTAAGGACTAGCGGGGCCGGGGAGCTGTTTTTT.

The chain couples TRBV5-1 to TRBJ1-1, with 10 bases matching TRBD1. With V trimmed by 3 bases and J by 4 bases, 6 bases remained unmatched. The CDR3 has 15 residues. The germline CDR1 and CDR2 sequences are SGHRS and YFSETQ. The CDR3 reads CASSSGTGEGTEAFF. In DNA, the CDR3 is TGCGCCAGCAGCTCGGGGACAGGGGAGGGCACTGAAGCTTTCTTT. The entire variable domain, with the rest obtained from reference TRBV5-1 and TRBJ1-1, is as follows: KAGVTQTPRYLIKTRGQQVTLSCSPISGHRSVSWYQQTPGQGLQFLFEYFSETQRNKGNFPGRFSGRQFSNSRSEMNVSTLELGDSALYLCASSSGTGEGTEAFFGQGTRLTVV.

This clone turned up a few times. The chain recombines TRBV4-1 with TRBJ2-1; D is uncertain. CDR3 size: 16 residues. Trimming shortened V by 1 base and J by 2 bases, and 12 bases separated the two germline ends. In germline, CDR1 is MGHRA, CDR2 YSYEKL. Here the CDR3 DNA reads TGCGCCAGCAGCCAAGTAGATCTGGTGGCCTACAATGAGCAGTTCTTC. It is translated as CASSQVDLVAYNEQFF.

This chain joins TRBV3-1 (or the pseudogene TRBV3-2) and TRBJ2-2, with 10 bases identical to TRBD2. CDR3 length: 16 amino acids. V shed 0 bases and J 5 bases; nucleotides not matched to a gene: 3. The germline V gene has CDR1 LGHDT and CDR2 YNNKEL (reference sequence). CDR3: CASSQDSSGGTGELFF. The CDR3 DNA sequence: TGTGCCAGCAGCCAAGATAGTAGCGGGGGGACCGGGGAGCTGTTTTTT.

J is TRBJ1-2 and V is TRBV2; weak D call: TRBD1 (6 bases). The CDR3 loop spans 19 amino acids. The germline gives CDR1 SNHLY, CDR2 FYNNEI. The ends were cut back, 2 bases at V and 1 base at J, with 23 bases in the middle. The CDR3 sequence: CASSERVRRQGLRNYGYTF. In DNA, the CDR3 is TGTGCCAGCAGTGAAAGGGTCCGGCGGCAGGGGCTGCGTAACTATGGCTACACCTTC.

The genes are TRBV4-2 and TRBJ1-1, with a possible D match to TRBD1 (6 bases). This CDR3 has 16 amino acids. V shed 0 bases and J shed 1 base, with 12 bases lying between them. Germline values: CDR1 LGHNA, CDR2 YNFKEQ. CDR3 DNA sequence: TGTGCCAGCAGCCAAGATCAGGCCAGGGGGAACACTGAAGCTTTCTTT. Translated, it gives CASSQDQARGNTEAFF.

The chain links TRBV4-2 to TRBJ2-2; TRBD1 might be the D (6 bases). The CDR3 sequence is 14 residues long. CDR1 and CDR2 (germline): LGHNA, YNFKEQ. V lost 2 bases and J lost 4, with 8 bases in between. Here the CDR3 DNA reads TGTGCCAGCAGCCAATCAGGGGCCACCGGGGAGCTGTTTTTT. Encoded protein: CASSQSGATGELFF.

This clone was observed a few times. The chain carries TRBV6-2 or TRBV6-3 and TRBJ1-2; TRBD1 aligns across 10 bases. CDR1 is MNHEY, CDR2 SVGEGT, per germline. This CDR3 is 13 amino acids long. V trimming: 4 bases; J trimming: 5 bases; junction bases outside the gene matches: 1. CDR3 bases: TGTGCCAGCAGTTGGGGACAGGGGTATGGCTACACCTTC. It yields the protein CASSWGQGYGYTF.

The CDR3 here is CASSEPSAVLASQETQYF. In DNA form, the CDR3 reads TGTGCCAGCAGTGAACCTAGCGCAGTGCTAGCCTCCCAAGAGACCCAGTACTTC. This chain links TRBV6-1 with TRBJ2-5; tentatively, D is TRBD2 (6 bases). The CDR3 spans 18 residues. V lost 2 bases and J 1 base, leaving 20 bases between the germline ends. CDR1 and CDR2 from the germline V gene are MNHNS and SASEGT.

This chain joins TRBV4-1 and TRBJ2-7; 7 bases map to TRBD2. The germline gives CDR1 MGHRA, CDR2 YSYEKL. The CDR3 runs 15 residues. V gave up 2 bases and J gave up 9 bases; unmatched junction bases: 13. CDR3 nucleotide sequence: TGCGCCAGCAGCCAAACCGGACTAGGACCTACGAGGCAGTACTTC. It codes for CASSQTGLGPTRQYF.

The J gene is TRBJ1-4, the V gene TRBV27; D not resolved. Germline CDR1 is MNHEY and CDR2 is SMNVEV (reference sequence). Trimming took off 2 bases at V and 4 bases at J, with 5 bases between the two ends. The CDR3 has 13 residues. DNA of the CDR3: TGTGCCAGCAGTTTAACGGGTAATGAAAAACTGTTTTTT. Protein: CASSLTGNEKLFF.

The chain recombines TRBV9 with TRBJ2-1, with 10 bases that match TRBD2. Germline loops: CDR1 SGDLS, CDR2 YYNGEE. Trimming took 2 bases from V and 6 from J; bases not matched to a gene: 5. The CDR3 is made up of 15 amino acids. CDR3 protein: CASSVGPSGGNEQFF. The CDR3 coding sequence is TGTGCCAGCAGCGTCGGGCCTAGCGGGGGCAATGAGCAGTTCTTC.

This sequence joins TRBV5-1 and TRBJ1-1, with D tentatively TRBD1 (5 bases). The CDR3 loop spans 14 amino acids. Per germline, CDR1 SGHRS and CDR2 YFSETQ. The germline V and J ends were trimmed by 4 bases and 1 base, with 11 bases remaining between them. The CDR3 sequence: CASSAARGNTEAFF. In DNA, the CDR3 is TGCGCCAGCAGCGCCGCTAGGGGGAACACTGAAGCTTTCTTT.

The chain is built from TRBV18 and TRBJ1-5, with D unresolved. The CDR3 contains 14 residues. Per the germline V gene, CDR1 is KGHSH and CDR2 is LQKENI. V gave up 1 base and J gave up 1 base, with 5 bases separating them. The CDR3 coding sequence is TGTGCCAGCTCACCACAACAGAGCAATCAGCCCCAGCATTTT. Its protein product is CASSPQQSNQPQHF.

The chain recombines TRBV20-1 with TRBJ1-1; D is uncertain. Trimming took 5 bases from V and 6 from J, leaving 7 bases between them. The CDR3 is 10 amino acids. Germline assignment: CDR1 DFQATT and CDR2 SNEGSKA (reference sequence). The CDR3 nucleotides read TGCAGTGCTCGGGATTCTGAAGCTTTCTTT. This codes for CSARDSEAFF.

The chain recombines TRBV28 with TRBJ2-1, with D perhaps TRBD1 (5 bases). This CDR3 is 17 amino acids long. V lost 5 bases to trimming and J lost 0 bases, with 17 bases between them. Germline CDR1 and CDR2: MDHEN and SYDVKM. The CDR3 loop is CASSPQGVRGSYNEQFF. In nucleotides, the CDR3 is TGTGCCAGCAGTCCCCAAGGGGTGCGAGGCTCCTACAATGAGCAGTTCTTC.

The V and J genes are TRBV6-2 or TRBV6-3 and TRBJ1-6, with D hard to call. The V gene's germline CDR1 is MNHEY and CDR2 SVGEGT. The CDR3 totals 14 residues. V was pared by 2 bases and J by 7 bases, with 9 bases between. In DNA form, the CDR3 reads TGTGCCAGCAGTTACGTCAGCGGAAATTCACCCCTCCACTTT. It is translated as CASSYVSGNSPLHF.

The sample holds one count of this clone. The rearrangement joins TRBV2 to TRBJ2-5, with 8 nucleotides matching TRBD2. The CDR3 totals 13 residues. With 5 bases clipped from V and 3 bases from J, the junction kept 2 bases outside the gene matches. Germline lookup yields CDR1 SNHLY and CDR2 FYNNEI. CDR3 in amino acids: CASSSGGEETQYF. For the CDR3, the DNA is TGTGCCAGCAGTAGCGGGGGCGAAGAGACCCAGTACTTC.

The chain has TRBV5-6 and TRBJ2-5; 13 positions agree with TRBD2. The CDR3 covers 18 residues. The junction had 10 bases not matched to a gene; V was cut back by 5 bases and J by 0 bases. Germline V gene data show CDR1 as SGHDT and CDR2 as YYEEEE. CDR3 nucleotide sequence: TGTGCCAGCAGACCAGGACTAGCGGGGGTCGGGTACCAAGAGACCCAGTACTTC. It encodes CASRPGLAGVGYQETQYF.

J is TRBJ2-1 and V is TRBV9, with 10 nucleotides matching TRBD1. The CDR3 is 16 amino acids. The germline V gene has CDR1 SGDLS and CDR2 YYNGEE. Trimming cost V 0 bases and J 4 bases; bases outside gene matches: 4. The CDR3 region is CASSVVGTGVYNEQFF. In DNA, the CDR3 is TGTGCCAGCAGCGTAGTCGGGACAGGGGTATACAATGAGCAGTTCTTC. Filled out from reference TRBV9 and TRBJ2-1, the complete variable domain reads DSGVTQTPKHLITATGQRVTLRCSPRSGDLSVYWYQQSLDQGLQFLIQYYNGEERAKGNILERFSAQQFPDLHSELNLSSLELGDSALYFCASSVVGTGVYNEQFFGPGTRLTVL.

This chain uses TRBV6-5 with TRBJ1-2, with TRBD1 matching over 8 bases. Losses at the gene ends were 5 bases for V and 2 bases for J; bases not matched to a gene: 7. The CDR3 length is 15 residues. The germline gives CDR1 MNHEY, CDR2 SVGAGI. The CDR3 bases are TGTGCCAGCAGTACTAGACAGGGGTTCAACTATGGCTACACCTTC. Translation: CASSTRQGFNYGYTF.